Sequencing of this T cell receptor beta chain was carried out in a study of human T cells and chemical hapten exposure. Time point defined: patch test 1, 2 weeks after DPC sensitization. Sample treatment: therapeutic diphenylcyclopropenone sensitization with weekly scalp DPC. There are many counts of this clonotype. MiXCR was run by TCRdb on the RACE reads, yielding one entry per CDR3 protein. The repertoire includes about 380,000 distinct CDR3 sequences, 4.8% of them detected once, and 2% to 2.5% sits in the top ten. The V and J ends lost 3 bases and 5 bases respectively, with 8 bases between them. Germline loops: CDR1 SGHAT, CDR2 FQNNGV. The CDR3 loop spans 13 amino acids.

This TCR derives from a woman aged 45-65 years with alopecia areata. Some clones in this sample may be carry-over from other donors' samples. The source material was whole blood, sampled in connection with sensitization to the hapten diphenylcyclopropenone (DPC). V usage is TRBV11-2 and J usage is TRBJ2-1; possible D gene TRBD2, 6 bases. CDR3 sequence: CASSFRGNNEQFF. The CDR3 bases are TGTGCCAGCAGCTTCCGGGGGAACAATGAGCAGTTCTTC.